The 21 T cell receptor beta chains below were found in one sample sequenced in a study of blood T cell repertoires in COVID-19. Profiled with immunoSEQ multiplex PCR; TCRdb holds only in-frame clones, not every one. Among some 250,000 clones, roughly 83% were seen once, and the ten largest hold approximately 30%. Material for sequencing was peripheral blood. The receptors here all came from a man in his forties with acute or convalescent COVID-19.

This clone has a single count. The CDR3 coding sequence is TGTGCCAGTAGTAGACAGGGGGCCGGCACTGAAGCTTTCTTT. It is translated as CASSRQGAGTEAFF. The chain has TRBV19 and TRBJ1-1; 10 nucleotides align to TRBD1. Germline assignment: CDR1 LNHDA and CDR2 SQIVND (reference sequence). The J segment lost 4 bases and the V segment lost 4 bases, leaving 3 bases of the junction unmatched. This CDR3 is built from 14 residues.

The CDR3 is CASSIKLAGVVNGELFF. CDR3 DNA sequence: TGTGCCAGTAGTATAAAACTAGCGGGAGTCGTAAACGGGGAGCTGTTTTTT. The chain has TRBV19 and TRBJ2-2; 11 bases are shared with TRBD2. The CDR3 spans 17 residues. J gave up 7 bases and V 2 bases, and 9 bases lay outside the gene matches. In germline, CDR1 is LNHDA, CDR2 SQIVND (reference sequence).

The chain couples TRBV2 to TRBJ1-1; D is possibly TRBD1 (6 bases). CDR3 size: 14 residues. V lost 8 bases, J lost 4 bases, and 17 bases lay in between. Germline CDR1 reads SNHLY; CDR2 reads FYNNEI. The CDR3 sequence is CASEGQLGGTEAFF. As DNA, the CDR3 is TGTGCCAGCGAAGGACAGCTTGGTGGCACTGAAGCTTTCTTT.

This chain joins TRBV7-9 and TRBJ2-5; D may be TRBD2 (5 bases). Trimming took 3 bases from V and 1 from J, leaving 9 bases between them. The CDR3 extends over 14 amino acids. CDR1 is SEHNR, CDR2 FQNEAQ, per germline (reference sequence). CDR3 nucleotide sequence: TGTGCCAGCAGCTTTCGAGCGGTCCAAGAGACCCAGTACTTC. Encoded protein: CASSFRAVQETQYF.

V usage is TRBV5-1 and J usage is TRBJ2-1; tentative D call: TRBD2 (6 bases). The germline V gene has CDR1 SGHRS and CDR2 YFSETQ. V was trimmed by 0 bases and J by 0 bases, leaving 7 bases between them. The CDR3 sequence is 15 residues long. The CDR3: CASSLVADSYNEQFF. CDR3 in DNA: TGCGCCAGCAGCTTGGTAGCGGACTCCTACAATGAGCAGTTCTTC. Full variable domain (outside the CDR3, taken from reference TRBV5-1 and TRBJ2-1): KAGVTQTPRYLIKTRGQQVTLSCSPISGHRSVSWYQQTPGQGLQFLFEYFSETQRNKGNFPGRFSGRQFSNSRSEMNVSTLELGDSALYLCASSLVADSYNEQFFGPGTRLTVL.

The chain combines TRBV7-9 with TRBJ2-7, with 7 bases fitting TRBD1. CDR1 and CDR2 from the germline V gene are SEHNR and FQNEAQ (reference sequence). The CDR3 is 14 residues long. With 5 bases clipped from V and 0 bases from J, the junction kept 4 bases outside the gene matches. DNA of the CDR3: TGTGCCAGCAGCCGACAGGGTTCCTCCTACGAGCAGTACTTC. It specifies CASSRQGSSYEQYF.

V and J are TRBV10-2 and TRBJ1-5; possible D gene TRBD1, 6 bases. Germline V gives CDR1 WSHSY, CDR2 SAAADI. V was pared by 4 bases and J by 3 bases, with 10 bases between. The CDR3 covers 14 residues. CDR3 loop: CASSVAGVNQPQHF. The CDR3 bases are TGCGCCAGCAGTGTGGCAGGGGTCAATCAGCCCCAGCATTTT.

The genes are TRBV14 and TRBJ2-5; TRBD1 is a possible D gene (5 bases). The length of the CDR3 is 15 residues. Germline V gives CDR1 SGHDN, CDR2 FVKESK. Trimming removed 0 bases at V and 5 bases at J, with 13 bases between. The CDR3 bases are TGTGCCAGCAGCCAAGAATTGGGCCAGGGTGAGACCCAGTACTTC. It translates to CASSQELGQGETQYF.

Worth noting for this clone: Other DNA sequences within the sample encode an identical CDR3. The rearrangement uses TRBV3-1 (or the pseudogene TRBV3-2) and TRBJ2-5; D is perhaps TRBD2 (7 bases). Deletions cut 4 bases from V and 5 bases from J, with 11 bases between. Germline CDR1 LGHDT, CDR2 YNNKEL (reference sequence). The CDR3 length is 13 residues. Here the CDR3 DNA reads TGTGCCAGCAGCCTGGGGAGGGGGGAGACCCAGTACTTC. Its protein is CASSLGRGETQYF.

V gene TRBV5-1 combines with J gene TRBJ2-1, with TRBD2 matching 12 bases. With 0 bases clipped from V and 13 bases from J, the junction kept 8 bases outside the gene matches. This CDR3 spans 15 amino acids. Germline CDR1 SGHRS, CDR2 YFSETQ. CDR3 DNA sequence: TGCGCCAGCAGCTTGGAAGGACTAGCGGGAAGGGAACAGTTCTTC. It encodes CASSLEGLAGREQFF.

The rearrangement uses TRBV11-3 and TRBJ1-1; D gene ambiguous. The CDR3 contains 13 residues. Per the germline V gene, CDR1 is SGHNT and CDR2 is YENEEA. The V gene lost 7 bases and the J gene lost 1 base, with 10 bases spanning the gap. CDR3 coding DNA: TGTGCCAGCAAGGGCCGGGAGAACACTGAAGCTTTCTTT. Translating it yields CASKGRENTEAFF.

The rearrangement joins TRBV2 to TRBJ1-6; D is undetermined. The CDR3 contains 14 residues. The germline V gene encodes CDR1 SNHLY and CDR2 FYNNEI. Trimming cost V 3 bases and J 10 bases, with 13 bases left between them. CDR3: CASSERGFMSPLHF. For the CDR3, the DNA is TGTGCCAGCAGTGAGCGCGGTTTTATGTCACCCCTCCACTTT. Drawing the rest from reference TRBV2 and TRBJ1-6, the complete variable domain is EPEVTQTPSHQVTQMGQEVILRCVPISNHLYFYWYRQILGQKVEFLVSFYNNEISEKSEIFDDQFSVERPDGSNFTLKIRSTKLEDSAMYFCASSERGFMSPLHFGNGTRLTVT.

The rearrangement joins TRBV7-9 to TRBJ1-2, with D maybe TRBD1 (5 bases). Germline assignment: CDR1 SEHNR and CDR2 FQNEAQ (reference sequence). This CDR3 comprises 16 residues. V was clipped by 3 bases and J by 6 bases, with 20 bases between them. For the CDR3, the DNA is TGTGCCAGCAGCTTCCCTGGGACTTTGGTCCGGCATGGCTACACCTTC. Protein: CASSFPGTLVRHGYTF.

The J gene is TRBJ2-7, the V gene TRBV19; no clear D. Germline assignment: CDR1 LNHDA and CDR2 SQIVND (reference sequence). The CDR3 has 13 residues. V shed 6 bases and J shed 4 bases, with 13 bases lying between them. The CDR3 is CASSNFPKYEQYF. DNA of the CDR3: TGTGCCAGTAGCAATTTTCCCAAATACGAGCAGTACTTC.

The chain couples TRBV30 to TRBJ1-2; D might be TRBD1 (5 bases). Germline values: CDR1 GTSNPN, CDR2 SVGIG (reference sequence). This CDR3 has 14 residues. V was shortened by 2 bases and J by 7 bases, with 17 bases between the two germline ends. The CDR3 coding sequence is TGTGCCTGGAGTACGGGAGAGGGGATAGCTGGCTACACCTTC. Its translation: CAWSTGEGIAGYTF.

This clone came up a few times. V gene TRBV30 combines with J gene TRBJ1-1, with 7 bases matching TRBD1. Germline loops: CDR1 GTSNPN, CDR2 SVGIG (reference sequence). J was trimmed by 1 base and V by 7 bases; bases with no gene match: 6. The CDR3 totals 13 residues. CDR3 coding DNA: TGTGCCTCCCGGGACAGACCGAACACTGAAGCTTTCTTT. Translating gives CASRDRPNTEAFF.

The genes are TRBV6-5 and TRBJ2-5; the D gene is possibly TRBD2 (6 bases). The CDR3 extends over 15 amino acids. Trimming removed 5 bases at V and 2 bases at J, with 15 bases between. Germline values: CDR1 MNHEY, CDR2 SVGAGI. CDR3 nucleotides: TGTGCCAGCAGTCACGGGACTCAAAGACAAGAGACCCAGTACTTC. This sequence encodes CASSHGTQRQETQYF.

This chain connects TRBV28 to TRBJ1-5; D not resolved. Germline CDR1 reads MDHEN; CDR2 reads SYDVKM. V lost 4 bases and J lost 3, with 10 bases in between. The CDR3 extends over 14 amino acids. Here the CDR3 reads CASSSPGNNQPQHF. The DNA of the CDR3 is TGTGCCAGCAGTTCCCCCGGGAACAATCAGCCCCAGCATTTT.

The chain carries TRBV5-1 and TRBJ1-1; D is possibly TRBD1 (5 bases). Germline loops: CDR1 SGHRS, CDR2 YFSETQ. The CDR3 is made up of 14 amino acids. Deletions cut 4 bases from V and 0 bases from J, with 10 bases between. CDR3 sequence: CASSPTALNTEAFF. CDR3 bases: TGCGCCAGCAGCCCGACAGCTCTGAACACTGAAGCTTTCTTT.

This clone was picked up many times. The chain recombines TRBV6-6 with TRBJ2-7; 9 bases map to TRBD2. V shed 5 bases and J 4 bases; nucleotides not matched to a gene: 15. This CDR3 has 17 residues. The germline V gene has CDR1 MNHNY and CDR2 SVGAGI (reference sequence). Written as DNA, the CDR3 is TGTGCCAGCAGTCCGCCAACGCGGGAGGGCCTTTCTTACGAGCAGTACTTC. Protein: CASSPPTREGLSYEQYF.

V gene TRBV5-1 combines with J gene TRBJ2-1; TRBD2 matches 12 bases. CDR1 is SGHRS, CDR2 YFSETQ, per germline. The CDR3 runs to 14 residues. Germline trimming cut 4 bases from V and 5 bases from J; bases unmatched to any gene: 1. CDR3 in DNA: TGCGCCAGCAGCAGGACTAGCGGGAACAATGAGCAGTTCTTC. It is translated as CASSRTSGNNEQFF.